These T cell receptor beta chains were read from a single sample in a study of CD8+ T cells in alopecia areata. Sequencing used immunoSEQ multiplex PCR; TCRdb keeps in-frame clones, though not all of them. The repertoire holds some 16,000 clones, with less than 70% as singletons. The specimen sequenced was skin. All receptors derive from a human donor with alopecia areata. CDR3s include the opening cysteine and the closing phenylalanine or tryptophan. D genes are given only for firm matches. The size field is filled for only some rows; it gives once, few, many or a size class.

J | length | V | size | D | CDR3 | DNA
TRBJ2-2 | 14 | TRBV28 | . | . | CASSPNKQTGELFF | TGTGCCAGCAGTCCGAACAAGCAAACCGGGGAGCTGTTTTTT
TRBJ2-5 | 17 | TRBV27 | . | . | CASSPKSKGGEGETQYF | TGTGCCAGCTCCCCGAAATCAAAGGGGGGCGAGGGGGAGACCCAGTACTTC
TRBJ2-5 | 13 | TRBV28 | . | . | CASSTPGKETQYF | TGTGCCAGCAGCACCCCAGGAAAAGAGACCCAGTACTTC
TRBJ2-1 | 21 | TRBV15 | . | TRBD2 | CATSSQPPTSGWVLSYNEQFF | TGTGCCACCAGCTCCCAGCCCCCGACTAGCGGGTGGGTATTGTCCTACAATGAGCAGTTCTTC
TRBJ1-3 | 13 | TRBV6-6 | few | TRBD1 | CASTTGVRNTIYF | TGTGCCAGCACGACAGGGGTCAGAAACACCATATATTTT
TRBJ2-3 | 15 | TRBV5-1 | . | TRBD2 | CASSPREGRPDTQYF | TGCGCCAGCAGCCCGCGGGAGGGCCGGCCAGATACGCAGTATTTT
TRBJ2-7 | 15 | TRBV6-5 | . | TRBD2 | CASTGGLAGTYEQYF | TGTGCCAGCACCGGTGGGCTAGCGGGGACCTACGAGCAGTACTTC
TRBJ2-1 | 16 | TRBV7-9 | . | TRBD2 | CASRDPQRETWNEQFF | TGTGCCAGCAGGGATCCTCAGCGGGAGACTTGGAATGAGCAGTTCTTC
TRBJ2-7 | 15 | TRBV6-1 | . | TRBD2 | CASIRLAGLSYEQYF | TGTGCCAGCATCAGACTAGCGGGACTCTCCTACGAGCAGTACTTC
TRBJ1-5 | 15 | TRBV28 | . | . | CASSLARGPNQPQHF | TGTGCCAGCAGTTTAGCCAGGGGTCCCAATCAGCCCCAGCATTTT
TRBJ2-1 | 15 | TRBV5-6 | . | . | CASSFPSATYNEQFF | TGTGCCAGCAGCTTTCCTAGCGCAACCTACAATGAGCAGTTCTTC
TRBJ2-7 | 14 | TRBV7-3 | once | TRBD2 | CASSPTAGGYEQYF | TGTGCCAGCAGCCCGACAGCGGGAGGCTACGAGCAGTACTTC
TRBJ1-5 | 15 | TRBV28 | . | . | CASSFVGGGNQPQHF | TGTGCCAGCAGTTTCGTGGGTGGCGGCAATCAGCCCCAGCATTTT
TRBJ2-3 | 14 | TRBV27 | once | . | CASSHSPQGDTQYF | TGTGCCAGCAGTCACAGCCCGCAGGGTGATACGCAGTATTTT
TRBJ2-7 | 14 | TRBV9 | . | . | CASSVTGTTTEQYF | TGTGCCAGCAGCGTGACGGGGACAACGACCGAGCAGTACTTC
TRBJ2-1 | 15 | TRBV7-9 | . | TRBD1 | CASSPGTGGYNEQFF | TGTGCCAGCAGCCCCGGGACAGGAGGCTACAATGAGCAGTTCTTC
TRBJ2-7 | 15 | TRBV6-5 | . | . | CASSRTRWDSYEQYF | TGTGCCAGCAGCCGTACTAGGTGGGACTCCTACGAGCAGTACTTC